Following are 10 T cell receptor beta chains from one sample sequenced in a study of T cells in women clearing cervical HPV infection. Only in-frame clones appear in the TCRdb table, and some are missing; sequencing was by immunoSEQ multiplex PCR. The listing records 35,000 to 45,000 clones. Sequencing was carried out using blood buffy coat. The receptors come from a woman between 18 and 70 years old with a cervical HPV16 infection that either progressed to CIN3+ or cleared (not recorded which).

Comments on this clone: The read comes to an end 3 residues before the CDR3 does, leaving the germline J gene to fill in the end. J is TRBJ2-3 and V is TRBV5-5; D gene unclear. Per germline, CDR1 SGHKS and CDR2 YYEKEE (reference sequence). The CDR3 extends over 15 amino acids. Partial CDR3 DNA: TGTGCCAGCAGCCCCCACACAGAATTCAATCAGCCG. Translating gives CASSPHTEFNQP. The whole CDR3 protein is CASSPHTEFNQPQYF.

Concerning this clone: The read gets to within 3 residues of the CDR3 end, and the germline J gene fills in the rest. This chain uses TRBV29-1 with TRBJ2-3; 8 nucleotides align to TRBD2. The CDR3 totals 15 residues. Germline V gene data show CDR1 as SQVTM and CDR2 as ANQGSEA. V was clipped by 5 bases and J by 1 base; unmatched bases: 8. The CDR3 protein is CSVRLREVGTDTQYF. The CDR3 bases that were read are TGCAGCGTTCGACTGCGGGAGGTTGGCACAGATACG.

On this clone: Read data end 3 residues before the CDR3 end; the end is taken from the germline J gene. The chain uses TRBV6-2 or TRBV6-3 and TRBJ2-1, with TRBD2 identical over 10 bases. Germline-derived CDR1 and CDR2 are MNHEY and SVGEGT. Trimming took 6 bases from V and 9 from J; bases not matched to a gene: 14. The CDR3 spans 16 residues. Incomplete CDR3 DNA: TGTGCCAGCAGCTACACTACCGCTAGCGGGAGCGCTGAG. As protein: CASSYTTASGSAE. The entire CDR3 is CASSYTTASGSAEQFF.

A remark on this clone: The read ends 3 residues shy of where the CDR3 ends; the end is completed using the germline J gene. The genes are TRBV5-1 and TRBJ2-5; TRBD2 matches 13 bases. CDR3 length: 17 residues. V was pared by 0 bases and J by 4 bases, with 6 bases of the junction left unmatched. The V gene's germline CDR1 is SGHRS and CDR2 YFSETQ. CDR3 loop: CASSLGLAGGSGETQYF. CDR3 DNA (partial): TGCGCCAGCAGCTTGGGACTAGCGGGGGGTTCGGGAGAGACC.

CDR3 in amino acids: CASSPEGGSGNTIYF. The covered CDR3 bases are TGTGCCAGCAGCCCAGAGGGGGGGTCTGGAAACACC. The chain has TRBV7-8 and TRBJ1-3; a weak D match, TRBD1 (6 bases). The CDR3 extends 3 residues past the end of the read, so its final part is completed from the germline J gene. Germline V gives CDR1 SGHVS, CDR2 FQNEAQ. Trimming removed 5 bases from V and 1 base from J, with 12 bases in between. The CDR3 is made up of 15 amino acids.

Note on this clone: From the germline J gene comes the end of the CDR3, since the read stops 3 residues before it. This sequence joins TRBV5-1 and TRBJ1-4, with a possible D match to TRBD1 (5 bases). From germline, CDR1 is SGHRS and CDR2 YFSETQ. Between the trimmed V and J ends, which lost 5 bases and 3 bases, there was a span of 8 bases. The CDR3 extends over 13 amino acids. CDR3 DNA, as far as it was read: TGCGCCAGCAGGACAGTTTCTAATGAAAAA. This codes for CASRTVSNEK. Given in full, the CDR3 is CASRTVSNEKLFF.

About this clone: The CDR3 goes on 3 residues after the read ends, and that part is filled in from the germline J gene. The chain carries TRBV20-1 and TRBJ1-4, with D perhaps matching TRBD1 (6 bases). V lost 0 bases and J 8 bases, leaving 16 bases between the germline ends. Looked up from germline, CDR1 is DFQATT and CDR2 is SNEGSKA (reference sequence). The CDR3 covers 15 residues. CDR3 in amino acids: CSAREVLGASEKLFF. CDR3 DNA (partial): TGCAGTGCTAGAGAGGTTCTGGGGGCGAGCGAAAAA.

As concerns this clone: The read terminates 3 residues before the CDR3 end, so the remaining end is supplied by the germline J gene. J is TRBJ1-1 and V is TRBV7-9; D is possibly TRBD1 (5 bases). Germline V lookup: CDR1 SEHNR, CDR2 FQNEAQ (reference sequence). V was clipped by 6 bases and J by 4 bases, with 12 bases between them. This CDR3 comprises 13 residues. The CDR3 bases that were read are TGTGCCAGCAGGCGACGGGGGGGCACTGAA. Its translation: CASRRRGGTE. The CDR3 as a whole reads CASRRRGGTEAFF. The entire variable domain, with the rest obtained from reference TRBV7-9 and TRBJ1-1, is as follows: DTGVSQNPRHKITKRGQNVTFRCDPISEHNRLYWYRQTLGQGPEFLTYFQNEAQLEKSRLLSDRFSAERPKGSFSTLEIQRTEQGDSAMYLCASRRRGGTEAFFGQGTRLTVV.

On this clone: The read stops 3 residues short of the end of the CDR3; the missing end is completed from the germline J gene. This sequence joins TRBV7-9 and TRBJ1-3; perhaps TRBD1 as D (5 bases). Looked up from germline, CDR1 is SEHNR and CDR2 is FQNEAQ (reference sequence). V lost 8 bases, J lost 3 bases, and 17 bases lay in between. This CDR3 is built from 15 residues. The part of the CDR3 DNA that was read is TGTGCCAGCGGGTCCTTAGACAGAATTGGAAACACC. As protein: CASGSLDRIGNT. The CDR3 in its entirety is CASGSLDRIGNTIYF. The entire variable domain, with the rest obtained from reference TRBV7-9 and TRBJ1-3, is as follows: DTGVSQNPRHKITKRGQNVTFRCDPISEHNRLYWYRQTLGQGPEFLTYFQNEAQLEKSRLLSDRFSAERPKGSFSTLEIQRTEQGDSAMYLCASGSLDRIGNTIYFGEGSWLTVV.

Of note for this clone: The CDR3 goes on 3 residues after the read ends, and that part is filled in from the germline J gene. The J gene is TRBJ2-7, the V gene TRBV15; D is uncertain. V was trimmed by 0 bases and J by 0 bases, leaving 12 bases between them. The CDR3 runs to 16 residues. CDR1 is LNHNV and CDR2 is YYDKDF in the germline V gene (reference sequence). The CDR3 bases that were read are TGTGCCACCAGCAGAGATAATACAGATAGCTCCTACGAG. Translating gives CATSRDNTDSSYE. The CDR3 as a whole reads CATSRDNTDSSYEQYF.